This T cell receptor (beta chain) was recorded in a study of metastatic and nonmetastatic thyroid tumors. Study summary: For malignant and benign thyroid patients, tumor or nodule tissue and blood were the sources whose repertoires were compared.

Per the study methods: Clinicopathological groups of papillary thyroid cancer showed CDR3 differences that were used to build a distant-metastasis classifier. MiXCR was used by TCRdb to re-call the PCR reads. TCRdb's processing, not the study's, gives the V and J calls here. Of tens of thousands of clones listed, more than 15% are singletons. CDR1 is DFQATT, CDR2 SNEGSKA, per germline (reference sequence). The CDR3 covers 15 residues. Trimming removed 8 bases at V and 6 bases at J, with 25 bases between. Patients had received no treatment of any kind before thyroid surgery. V is TRBV20-1 and J is TRBJ1-2, with no clear D. Sequencing used blood. The receptor's source is a female donor with papillary thyroid cancer or a benign thyroid nodule (not recorded which). Some clones in this sample may be carry-over from other donors' samples. The CDR3 DNA reads as TGCAGTCCCCCATTTGGTGTCTCGGGTCTTGATGGCTACACCTTC. Translated, it gives CSPPFGVSGLDGYTF.